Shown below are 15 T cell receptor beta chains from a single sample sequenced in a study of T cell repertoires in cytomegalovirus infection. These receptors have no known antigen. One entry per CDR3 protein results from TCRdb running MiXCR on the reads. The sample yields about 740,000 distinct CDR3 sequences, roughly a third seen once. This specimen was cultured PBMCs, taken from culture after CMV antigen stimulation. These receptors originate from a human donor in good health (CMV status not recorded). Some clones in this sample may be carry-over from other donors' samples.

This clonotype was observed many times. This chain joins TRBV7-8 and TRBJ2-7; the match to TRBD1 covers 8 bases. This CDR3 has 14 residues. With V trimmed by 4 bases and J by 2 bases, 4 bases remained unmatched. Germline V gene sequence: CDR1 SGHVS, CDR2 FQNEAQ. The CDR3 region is CASSYDRGPYEQYF. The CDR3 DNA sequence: TGTGCCAGCAGCTACGACAGGGGACCCTACGAGCAGTACTTC.

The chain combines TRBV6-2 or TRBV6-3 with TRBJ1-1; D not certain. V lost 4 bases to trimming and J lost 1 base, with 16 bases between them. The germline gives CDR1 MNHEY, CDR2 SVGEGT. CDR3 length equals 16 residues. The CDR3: CASSSRTPKGNTEAFF. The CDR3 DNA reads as TGTGCCAGCAGTTCGCGGACTCCCAAGGGGAACACTGAAGCTTTCTTT.

Written as DNA, the CDR3 is TGTGCCAGCACCACAGCGGGAGGATCTAGCACAGATACGCAGTATTTT. It yields the protein CASTTAGGSSTDTQYF. The chain uses TRBV6-2 or TRBV6-3 and TRBJ2-3, with TRBD2 identical over 9 bases. V lost 7 bases and J lost 0; bases outside the gene matches: 8. Germline CDR1 MNHEY, CDR2 SVGEGT. This CDR3 region has 16 residues.

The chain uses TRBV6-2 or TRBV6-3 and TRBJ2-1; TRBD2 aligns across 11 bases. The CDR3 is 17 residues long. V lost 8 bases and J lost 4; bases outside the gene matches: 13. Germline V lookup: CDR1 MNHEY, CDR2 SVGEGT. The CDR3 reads CASVGTSGPSWYNEQFF. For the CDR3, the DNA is TGTGCCAGCGTTGGGACTAGCGGCCCATCTTGGTACAATGAGCAGTTCTTC.

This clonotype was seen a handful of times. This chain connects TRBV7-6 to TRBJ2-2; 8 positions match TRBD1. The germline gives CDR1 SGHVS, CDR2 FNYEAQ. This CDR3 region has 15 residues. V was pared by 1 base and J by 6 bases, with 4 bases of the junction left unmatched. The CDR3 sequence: CASSLGETGAGELFF. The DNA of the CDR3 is TGTGCCAGCAGCTTAGGGGAGACAGGGGCCGGGGAGCTGTTTTTT.

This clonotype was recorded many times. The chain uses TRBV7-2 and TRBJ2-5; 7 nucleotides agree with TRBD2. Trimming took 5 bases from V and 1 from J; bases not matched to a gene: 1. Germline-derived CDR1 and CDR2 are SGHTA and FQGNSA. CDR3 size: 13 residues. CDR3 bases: TGTGCCAGCAGCGGGAGGGCCCAAGAGACCCAGTACTTC. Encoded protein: CASSGRAQETQYF.

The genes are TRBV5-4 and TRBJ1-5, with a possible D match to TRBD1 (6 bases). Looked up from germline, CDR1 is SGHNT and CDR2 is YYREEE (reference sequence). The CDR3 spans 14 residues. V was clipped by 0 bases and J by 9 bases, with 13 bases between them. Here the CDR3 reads CASSLAGATGPQHF. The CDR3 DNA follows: TGTGCCAGCAGCTTGGCGGGGGCCACGGGGCCCCAGCATTTT.

CDR3 in DNA: TGTGCCAGCAGTTCAAGACCGTACACCGGGGAGCTGTTTTTT. This codes for CASSSRPYTGELFF. This rearrangement joins TRBV12-3 or TRBV12-4 to TRBJ2-2, with D hard to call. This CDR3 has 14 amino acids. V dropped 4 bases and J dropped 3 bases, with 9 bases sitting between them.

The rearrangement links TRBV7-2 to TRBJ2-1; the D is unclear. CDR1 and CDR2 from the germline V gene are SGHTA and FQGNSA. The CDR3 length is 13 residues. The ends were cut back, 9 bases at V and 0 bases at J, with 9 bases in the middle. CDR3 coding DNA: TGTGCCAGTAGGTGGGACTCCTACAATGAGCAGTTCTTC. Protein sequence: CASRWDSYNEQFF.

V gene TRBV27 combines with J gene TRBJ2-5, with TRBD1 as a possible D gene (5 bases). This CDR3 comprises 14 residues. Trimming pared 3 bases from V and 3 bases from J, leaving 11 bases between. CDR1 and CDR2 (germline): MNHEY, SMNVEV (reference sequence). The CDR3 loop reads CASSFRPGKETQYF. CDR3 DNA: TGTGCCAGCAGTTTCAGGCCAGGGAAAGAGACCCAGTACTTC.

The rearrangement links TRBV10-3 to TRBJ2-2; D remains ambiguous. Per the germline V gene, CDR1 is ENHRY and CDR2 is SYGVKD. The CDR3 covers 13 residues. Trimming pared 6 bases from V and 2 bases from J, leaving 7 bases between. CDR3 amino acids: CAIRTKNTGELFF. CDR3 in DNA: TGTGCCATCAGGACAAAAAACACCGGGGAGCTGTTTTTT.

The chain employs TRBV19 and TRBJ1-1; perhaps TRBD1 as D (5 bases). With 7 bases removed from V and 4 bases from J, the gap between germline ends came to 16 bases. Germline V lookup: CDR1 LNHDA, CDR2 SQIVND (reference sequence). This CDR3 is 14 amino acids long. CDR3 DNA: TGTGCCAGTAACTCTCGTCAGGGAGGCACTGAAGCTTTCTTT. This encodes CASNSRQGGTEAFF.

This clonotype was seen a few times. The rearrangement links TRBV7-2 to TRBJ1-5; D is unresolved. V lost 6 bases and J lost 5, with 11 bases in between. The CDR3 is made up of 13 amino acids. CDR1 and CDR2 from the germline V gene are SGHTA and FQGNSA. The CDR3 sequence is CASSLQWHQPQHF. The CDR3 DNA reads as TGTGCCAGCAGTTTACAGTGGCATCAGCCCCAGCATTTT.

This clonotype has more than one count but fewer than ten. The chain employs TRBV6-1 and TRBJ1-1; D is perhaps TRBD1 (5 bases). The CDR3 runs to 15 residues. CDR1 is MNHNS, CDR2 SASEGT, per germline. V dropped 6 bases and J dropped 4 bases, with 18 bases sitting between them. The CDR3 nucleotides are TGTGCCAGCAGAGTATCAGGGTCGGGGAGCACTGAAGCTTTCTTT. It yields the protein CASRVSGSGSTEAFF.

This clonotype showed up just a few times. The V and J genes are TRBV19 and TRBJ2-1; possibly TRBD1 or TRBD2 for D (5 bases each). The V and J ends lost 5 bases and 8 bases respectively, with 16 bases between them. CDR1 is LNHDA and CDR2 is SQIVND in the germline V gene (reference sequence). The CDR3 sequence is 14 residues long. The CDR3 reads CASSPHGGTDEQFF. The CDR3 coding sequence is TGTGCCAGTAGTCCACATGGGGGTACCGATGAGCAGTTCTTC.